This T cell receptor beta chain derives from a study of tumor and adjacent non-tumor tissue in lung cancer. Background on the study: The patients, 10 to 11 men and roughly 5 women, were about 31 to 80 with stage I to III disease. Overall study findings and caveats: Significantly higher TCR diversity was found in tumor than normal lung.

TCRbeta libraries were built with three rounds of nested PCR, modified from ARM-PCR. TCRdb re-analysed the multiplex PCR reads in MiXCR, keeping a single row per CDR3 protein. Of about 200,000 distinct CDR3 sequences listed, 70% to 75% are singletons. About this clonotype: Its antigen is not identified. The junction and the germline gene differ at one end; a read error may be behind it.

RNA was extracted from bulk tissue without any cell sorting. The receptor's source is a man in his 60s with non-small cell lung cancer. Sample: lung tumor tissue.

The CDR3 reads CVSSWRGGEKLFF. In DNA form, the CDR3 reads TGTGTCAGCAGTTGGCGGGGCGGGGAAAAACTGTTTTTT. The V gene is TRBV11-2, the J gene TRBJ1-4, with D perhaps TRBD1 (5 bases). The CDR3 has 13 amino acids. Germline V gene sequence: CDR1 SGHAT, CDR2 FQNNGV.